The 24 T cell receptor beta chains in this list originate from one sample, sequenced in a study of control samples from healthy donors and cancer patients. Clones were sequenced by immunoSEQ multiplex PCR, and TCRdb holds only the in-frame ones, with some missing. Of roughly 140,000 clones listed, about 94% were seen once; the top ten hold 2% to 2.5%. The sample consisted of blood. The receptors come from a man aged 50-60 years in good health.

The chain joins TRBV19 to TRBJ1-2, with 7 bases matching TRBD1. V was clipped by 9 bases and J by 3 bases; unmatched bases: 13. The CDR3 length is 15 residues. Germline CDR1 LNHDA, CDR2 SQIVND (reference sequence). The CDR3 region is CASTTGQQNYYGYTF. The CDR3 region has the DNA TGTGCCAGCACGACGGGACAGCAAAACTACTATGGCTACACCTTC.

CDR3 sequence: CASNQTGAPKNIQYF. The CDR3 nucleotides read TGTGCCAGCAACCAGACAGGGGCGCCCAAAAACATTCAGTACTTC. The J gene is TRBJ2-4, the V gene TRBV3-1 (or the pseudogene TRBV3-2); 8 nucleotides line up with TRBD1. The CDR3 sequence is 15 residues long. Germline CDR1 is LGHDT and CDR2 is YNNKEL (reference sequence). V shed 7 bases, J shed 2 bases, and the junction held 7 bases outside the gene matches.

V is TRBV15 and J is TRBJ1-1, with D uncertain. The germline V gene encodes CDR1 LNHNV and CDR2 YYDKDF (reference sequence). Trimming stripped 1 base from V and 8 bases from J, with 14 bases between. The CDR3 sequence is 14 residues long. The CDR3 DNA is TGTGCCACCAGCAGAGCAAGCGGGCATCGCGAAGCTTTCTTT. As protein: CATSRASGHREAFF. The whole variable domain, remainder taken from reference TRBV15 and TRBJ1-1, is DAMVIQNPRYQVTQFGKPVTLSCSQTLNHNVMYWYQQKSSQAPKLLFHYYDKDFNNEADTPDNFQSRRPNTSFCFLDIRSPGLGDTAMYLCATSRASGHREAFFGQGTRLTVV.

The CDR3: CASPSTLANTGELFF. For the CDR3, the DNA is TGTGCCAGCCCTTCGACACTCGCGAACACCGGGGAGCTGTTTTTT. The chain combines TRBV6-5 with TRBJ2-2, with unresolved D. CDR1 is MNHEY and CDR2 is SVGAGI in the germline V gene. CDR3 length equals 15 residues. The V end was cut by 8 bases, the J end by 0 bases, with 13 bases between.

The genes are TRBV10-1 and TRBJ1-1; D remains ambiguous. Germline V lookup: CDR1 WNHNN, CDR2 SYGVQD (reference sequence). The ends were cut back, 3 bases at V and 5 bases at J, with 13 bases in the middle. This CDR3 is built from 14 residues. The CDR3 DNA follows: TGCGCCAGCAGTGACCCTTCGTCGGGGACTGAAGCTTTCTTT. Encoded protein: CASSDPSSGTEAFF.

This clone was counted a single time. V is TRBV27 and J is TRBJ2-5, with 7 nucleotides matching TRBD2. The germline V gene has CDR1 MNHEY and CDR2 SMNVEV (reference sequence). This CDR3 has 16 amino acids. V was clipped by 2 bases and J by 2 bases; unmatched bases: 8. The CDR3 region has the DNA TGTGCCAGCAGTTTACTGGCTAGCGGTAATCAAGAGACCCAGTACTTC. Protein product: CASSLLASGNQETQYF.

This chain joins TRBV4-1 and TRBJ2-7, with 11 bases lining up with TRBD2. There are 16 residues in the CDR3. Germline V lookup: CDR1 MGHRA, CDR2 YSYEKL. V shed 1 base, J shed 7 bases, and the junction held 9 bases outside the gene matches. The CDR3 sequence: CASSQAIAGGPGEQYF. The CDR3 DNA follows: TGCGCCAGCAGCCAAGCTATAGCGGGAGGGCCAGGTGAGCAGTACTTC.

The rearrangement uses TRBV10-3 and TRBJ1-2, with 8 bases matching TRBD1. Germline CDR1 and CDR2: ENHRY and SYGVKD. The trim removed 7 bases at V and 0 bases at J, leaving 7 bases unmatched. The CDR3 is 15 amino acids. The CDR3 reads CAINLGQGTNYGYTF. In nucleotides, the CDR3 is TGTGCCATCAATCTTGGACAGGGAACTAACTATGGCTACACCTTC.

The J gene is TRBJ1-5, the V gene TRBV5-6, with D perhaps TRBD1 (5 bases). Per germline, CDR1 SGHDT and CDR2 YYEEEE. The CDR3 loop spans 16 amino acids. With 0 bases removed from V and 1 base from J, the gap between germline ends came to 11 bases. CDR3 loop: CASSLAGRVSNQPQHF. The CDR3 DNA reads as TGTGCCAGCAGCTTGGCGGGACGGGTCAGCAATCAGCCCCAGCATTTT.

DNA for the CDR3: TGTGCCAGCAGCCCCCTCAGGGGTCATCAAGAGACCCAGTACTTC. Protein: CASSPLRGHQETQYF. This chain uses TRBV11-2 with TRBJ2-5; D might be TRBD1 (6 bases). The germline CDR1 and CDR2 sequences are SGHAT and FQNNGV. The CDR3 is 15 amino acids. The V gene lost 5 bases and the J gene lost 2 bases, with 15 bases spanning the gap.

This clone was recorded only once. This chain joins TRBV5-1 and TRBJ1-4; D remains unclear. The germline gives CDR1 SGHRS, CDR2 YFSETQ. The CDR3 covers 14 residues. V was shortened by 0 bases and J by 3 bases, with 6 bases between the two germline ends. This CDR3 is CASSLVAANEKLFF. CDR3 nucleotide sequence: TGCGCCAGCAGCTTGGTGGCAGCTAATGAAAAACTGTTTTTT.

This chain connects TRBV18 to TRBJ2-5; the D is unclear. V shed 4 bases and J shed 3 bases, with 0 bases lying between them. Germline-derived CDR1 and CDR2 are KGHSH and LQKENI. The CDR3 spans 10 residues. CDR3: CASSQETQYF. CDR3 nucleotides: TGTGCCAGCTCACAAGAGACCCAGTACTTC.

The chain employs TRBV30 and TRBJ2-1; 10 bases map to TRBD2. Looked up from germline, CDR1 is GTSNPN and CDR2 is SVGIG (reference sequence). The V gene end was trimmed by 2 bases and the J gene end by 9 bases; junction bases not matched to a gene: 7. This CDR3 comprises 14 residues. Here the CDR3 DNA reads TGTGCCTGGAGTATGGGTAGCGGGAGGTCTGAGCAGTTCTTC. It translates to CAWSMGSGRSEQFF.

The V and J genes are TRBV12-3 or TRBV12-4 and TRBJ1-4; D might be TRBD1 (5 bases). Trimming shortened V by 10 bases and J by 5 bases, and 14 bases separated the two germline ends. CDR3 length: 13 residues. CDR3 DNA: TGTGCCACGCAGACAGCAATAAATGAAAAACTGTTTTTT. Encoded protein: CATQTAINEKLFF.

CDR3 sequence (DNA): TGTGCCAGCAGCGTAGGAGGGACGGGCAAGGGTTACACCTTC. Its translation: CASSVGGTGKGYTF. The gene calls are TRBV9 and TRBJ1-2, with D maybe TRBD1 (5 bases). CDR3 length: 14 residues. In germline, CDR1 is SGDLS, CDR2 YYNGEE. Trimming cost V 0 bases and J 11 bases, with 17 bases left between them.

The chain uses TRBV6-4 and TRBJ2-3; D remains unclear. Germline values: CDR1 MRHNA, CDR2 SNTAGT. With 2 bases removed from V and 0 bases from J, the gap between germline ends came to 6 bases. The length of the CDR3 is 14 residues. The CDR3: CASSDDGSTDTQYF. DNA of the CDR3: TGTGCCAGCAGTGACGACGGTAGCACAGATACGCAGTATTTT.

CDR3 nucleotide sequence: TGCGCCAGCAGCTCGTCTAGCGGCCTAAACAATGAGCAGTTCTTC. This gives the protein CASSSSSGLNNEQFF. The chain links TRBV5-1 to TRBJ2-1, with TRBD2 matching 7 bases. Germline trimming cut 3 bases from V and 5 bases from J; bases unmatched to any gene: 8. Looked up from germline, CDR1 is SGHRS and CDR2 is YFSETQ. The CDR3 has 15 residues.

DNA of the CDR3: TGCGCCAGCAGCTTGAGAGGGGACACTGAAGCTTTCTTT. Amino acid sequence: CASSLRGDTEAFF. The chain employs TRBV5-1 and TRBJ1-1; TRBD1 might be the D (5 bases). The CDR3 extends over 13 amino acids. Trimming left V 1 base short and J 3 bases short, with 7 bases between. Germline V CDR1 and CDR2: SGHRS, YFSETQ.

CDR3 protein: CAISDPWTGSYEQYF. DNA for the CDR3: TGTGCCATCAGTGATCCGTGGACAGGGTCCTACGAGCAGTACTTC. The J gene is TRBJ2-7, the V gene TRBV10-3; 8 bases fit TRBD1. V shed 3 bases and J 1 base; nucleotides not matched to a gene: 5. The CDR3 length is 15 residues. The germline V gene encodes CDR1 ENHRY and CDR2 SYGVKD.

The CDR3 DNA sequence: TGTGCCAGCAGCTTGCTCGGGCCAGGTTCCTACGAGCAGTACTTC. Residues: CASSLLGPGSYEQYF. V usage is TRBV5-5 and J usage is TRBJ2-7, with D unresolved. Germline values: CDR1 SGHKS, CDR2 YYEKEE (reference sequence). The CDR3 runs 15 residues. Trimming removed 1 base from V and 1 base from J, with 12 bases in between.

The V and J genes are TRBV5-1 and TRBJ1-1; 8 bases map to TRBD1. Losses at the gene ends were 4 bases for V and 1 base for J; bases not matched to a gene: 6. CDR1 SGHRS and CDR2 YFSETQ come from the germline V gene. The CDR3 spans 15 residues. The CDR3 nucleotides are TGCGCCAGCAGCGGAGCCGGGACAGGGAACACTGAAGCTTTCTTT. Amino acids: CASSGAGTGNTEAFF.

This clone was seen a few times. The CDR3 sequence is CASSPTSGNGNTQYF. The CDR3 nucleotides are TGTGCCAGCTCCCCGACTAGCGGGAATGGTAATACGCAGTATTTT. The V call is TRBV18, the J call TRBJ2-3, with 11 bases aligning to TRBD2. The CDR3 is 15 amino acids. Germline CDR1 KGHSH, CDR2 LQKENI. The trim removed 6 bases at V and 7 bases at J, leaving 9 bases unmatched.

The chain recombines TRBV5-1 with TRBJ1-3; 8 nucleotides align to TRBD1. The J segment lost 1 base and the V segment lost 4 bases, leaving 7 bases of the junction unmatched. This CDR3 contains 16 residues. Germline assignment: CDR1 SGHRS and CDR2 YFSETQ. Here the CDR3 reads CASSERQGMSGNTIYF. CDR3 DNA sequence: TGCGCCAGCAGCGAAAGACAGGGGATGTCTGGAAACACCATATATTTT. The full variable domain, in which reference TRBV5-1 and TRBJ1-3 provide the parts outside the CDR3, is KAGVTQTPRYLIKTRGQQVTLSCSPISGHRSVSWYQQTPGQGLQFLFEYFSETQRNKGNFPGRFSGRQFSNSRSEMNVSTLELGDSALYLCASSERQGMSGNTIYFGEGSWLTVV.

This clone has only one observation. V is TRBV28 and J is TRBJ2-3; 8 positions agree with TRBD2. There are 17 residues in the CDR3. Germline lookup yields CDR1 MDHEN and CDR2 SYDVKM. J was trimmed by 4 bases and V by 6 bases; bases with no gene match: 15. CDR3 nucleotide sequence: TGTGCCAGCAGGTTACCACGGGGTAGCGGGACTTCAGATACGCAGTATTTT. It specifies CASRLPRGSGTSDTQYF.